This T cell receptor (beta chain) appears in the sequencing data of a study of beta chain features in type 1 diabetes. Reverse transcription of all isolated RNA meant that expressed TCRB transcripts were sequenced. TCRdb's table, derived via immunoSEQ multiplex PCR, lists solely in-frame clones and lacks some. The data hold 680,000 or so clones, with roughly a sixth observed a single time. Germline CDR1 and CDR2: MNHEY and SMNVEV (reference sequence). V shed 4 bases and J 4 bases; nucleotides not matched to a gene: 5. The CDR3 runs to 15 residues. The origin of this receptor is a man younger than 35 in good health. The V and J genes are TRBV27 and TRBJ2-7; 12 bases agree with TRBD2. The sequencing sample was made of naive CD4+ T cells from blood. In DNA, the CDR3 is TGTGCCAGCAGTTCCCGACTAGCGGGAGTGTACGAGCAGTACTTC. It yields the protein CASSSRLAGVYEQYF.